Presented here are 25 T cell receptor beta chains from one specimen sequenced in a study of blood T cells in healthy people across ages. Alongside a J-beta primer mix, a sample-barcoded 5' primer served in a second PCR lasting about 7 to 11 cycles. One entry per CDR3 protein, called by TCRdb with MiXCR from the 5' RACE reads. The repertoire holds around 1.5 million distinct CDR3 sequences, approximately 59% seen once, with about 6.3% in the top ten. The source material was blood. All receptors come from a man between 18 and 35 years old in good health.

The chain recombines TRBV9 with TRBJ1-1; tentatively, D is TRBD1 (5 bases). V was cut by 3 bases and J by 3 bases, with 12 bases left in between. From germline, CDR1 is SGDLS and CDR2 YYNGEE. The CDR3 loop spans 14 amino acids. The CDR3 nucleotides read TGTGCCAGCAGCGAGATGGGGGGGTACACTGAAGCTTTCTTT. Its translation is CASSEMGGYTEAFF.

The chain links TRBV15 to TRBJ1-5; D gene ambiguous. Germline CDR1 is LNHNV and CDR2 is YYDKDF (reference sequence). The CDR3 is 14 amino acids. Between the trimmed V and J ends, which lost 3 bases and 0 bases, there was a span of 6 bases. The DNA of the CDR3 is TGTGCCACCAGCAGTGTGTATAGCAATCAGCCCCAGCATTTT. Translated: CATSSVYSNQPQHF.

This clonotype was detected only a few times. This CDR3 is CASSQDYPSRETQYF. In DNA form, the CDR3 reads TGCGCCAGCAGCCAAGATTATCCTAGTAGGGAGACCCAGTACTTC. V usage is TRBV4-3 and J usage is TRBJ2-5, with D unclear. There are 15 residues in the CDR3. The V gene's germline CDR1 is LGHNA and CDR2 YSLEER. Trimming took off 0 bases at V and 5 bases at J, with 13 bases between the two ends.

This clonotype was seen more than once but under ten times. The V call is TRBV12-3 or TRBV12-4, the J call TRBJ2-1; D not resolved. V gave up 3 bases and J gave up 9 bases, with 9 bases separating them. This CDR3 comprises 12 residues. CDR3 in amino acids: CASSLAWGEQFF. Written as DNA, the CDR3 is TGTGCCAGCAGTTTGGCCTGGGGTGAGCAGTTCTTC.

This clonotype has a handful of counts. The V gene is TRBV29-1, the J gene TRBJ2-1; 7 positions agree with TRBD2. The CDR3 contains 13 residues. The trim removed 4 bases at V and 5 bases at J, leaving 5 bases unmatched. CDR1 and CDR2 from the germline V gene are SQVTM and ANQGSEA. The CDR3 nucleotides are TGCAGCGTTGCTATCGGGGGGAACAATGAGCAGTTCTTC. Protein sequence: CSVAIGGNNEQFF.

The chain couples TRBV6-5 to TRBJ2-7; either TRBD1 or TRBD2 may fit D (5 bases each). The V gene lost 0 bases and the J gene lost 2 bases, with 11 bases spanning the gap. The germline V gene encodes CDR1 MNHEY and CDR2 SVGAGI. This CDR3 comprises 15 residues. CDR3 sequence reads: CASSYSQVGAYEQYF. The DNA of the CDR3 is TGTGCCAGCAGTTACTCCCAGGTGGGGGCCTACGAGCAGTACTTC.

In this sample, this clonotype turned up a few times. V is TRBV27 and J is TRBJ2-5; weak D call: TRBD1 (6 bases). TRBJ2-7 explains the end of the DNA better; the J call may be wrong. The germline CDR1 and CDR2 sequences are MNHEY and SMNVEV (reference sequence). The CDR3 runs to 13 residues. CDR3 amino acids: CASSLLQGGEQYF. The CDR3 bases are TGTGCCAGCAGTCTACTACAGGGTGGCGAGCAGTACTTC.

The gene calls are TRBV6-6 and TRBJ1-1, with D hard to call. Trimming pared 0 bases from V and 1 base from J, leaving 9 bases between. Germline CDR1 and CDR2: MNHNY and SVGAGI (reference sequence). The CDR3 length is 15 residues. The CDR3 reads CASSYSNHENTEAFF. CDR3 in DNA: TGTGCCAGCAGTTACTCTAATCACGAGAACACTGAAGCTTTCTTT.

This chain joins TRBV20-1 and TRBJ2-7, with 8 bases lining up with TRBD1. The CDR3 totals 13 residues. Trimming took 6 bases from V and 8 from J; bases not matched to a gene: 12. From germline, CDR1 is DFQATT and CDR2 SNEGSKA (reference sequence). The CDR3 DNA is TGCAGTGCCCCCTCAGGGGGCGATTTCAAGCAGTACTTC. This sequence encodes CSAPSGGDFKQYF.

The table lists this clonotype with a few counts. V gene TRBV12-3 or TRBV12-4 combines with J gene TRBJ1-2, with D perhaps TRBD1 (6 bases). The CDR3 covers 15 residues. The V end lost 0 bases, the J end lost 3 bases, and 11 bases lay between the germline ends. Written as DNA, the CDR3 is TGTGCCAGCAGTTTAGCCGGGGGCGAGCACTATGGCTACACCTTC. This sequence encodes CASSLAGGEHYGYTF.

The chain employs TRBV20-1 and TRBJ2-5; perhaps TRBD2 as D (5 bases). The J call may not be correct, given that the DNA end is closer to TRBJ2-7. The germline V gene has CDR1 DFQATT and CDR2 SNEGSKA (reference sequence). The CDR3 contains 14 residues. The CDR3 DNA is TGCAGTGCTAGTTGGGCGGGTGGGCTTGACGAGCAGTACTTC. Its protein is CSASWAGGLDEQYF.

J is TRBJ1-1 and V is TRBV5-1; perhaps TRBD1 as D (6 bases). The CDR3 is 16 residues long. Trimming took 3 bases from V and 0 from J, leaving 15 bases between them. CDR1 and CDR2 (germline): SGHRS, YFSETQ. In DNA, the CDR3 is TGCGCCAGCAGCTCCATACCGACAGGCCTGAACACTGAAGCTTTCTTT. Its translation: CASSSIPTGLNTEAFF.

CDR3 loop: CASSQAGRGTQYF. The DNA for the CDR3 is TGTGCCAGCAGCCAAGCGGGCAGAGGTACGCAGTATTTT. The chain uses TRBV14 and TRBJ2-3; unclear D gene. Trimming cost V 1 base and J 8 bases, with 10 bases left between them. The CDR3 totals 13 residues. CDR1 and CDR2 from the germline V gene are SGHDN and FVKESK.

This clonotype was picked up a small number of times. The chain is built from TRBV29-1 and TRBJ1-1, with D possibly matching TRBD1 (5 bases). V lost 5 bases and J lost 4, with 17 bases in between. CDR1 and CDR2 (germline): SQVTM, ANQGSEA. CDR3 length: 14 amino acids. The CDR3 region has the DNA TGCAGCGTTTGCGGAACGGGGGTGGGCACTGAAGCTTTCTTT. Amino acids: CSVCGTGVGTEAFF.

The rearrangement joins TRBV7-9 to TRBJ1-5, with no clear D. Germline V lookup: CDR1 SEHNR, CDR2 FQNEAQ (reference sequence). Trimming stripped 1 base from V and 3 bases from J, with 10 bases between. The CDR3 consists of 15 residues. The CDR3: CASSLGSALNQPQHF. As DNA, the CDR3 is TGTGCCAGCAGCTTAGGTTCAGCCCTCAATCAGCCCCAGCATTTT.

The chain recombines TRBV4-1 with TRBJ2-7, with 7 bases identical to TRBD2. After removal of 1 base from V and 3 bases from J, the junction contained 6 bases not matched to a gene. CDR1 and CDR2 (germline): MGHRA, YSYEKL. CDR3 length equals 15 residues. The DNA of the CDR3 is TGCGCCAGCAGCCAAGGGGCGGGGGTGGGCTACGAGCAGTACTTC. Amino acid sequence: CASSQGAGVGYEQYF.

The chain carries TRBV6-2 or TRBV6-3 and TRBJ1-2; 10 bases are shared with TRBD1. Germline CDR1 is MNHEY and CDR2 is SVGEGT. Trimming took 5 bases from V and 4 from J; bases not matched to a gene: 7. The CDR3 spans 15 residues. The CDR3 sequence: CASSRLGQGSYGYTF. The CDR3 DNA reads TGTGCCAGCAGTCGGCTGGGACAGGGGAGCTATGGCTACACCTTC.

The gene calls are TRBV5-8 and TRBJ2-7; 7 bases align to TRBD1. Germline CDR1 and CDR2: SGHTS and YDEGEE. V shed 9 bases and J 1 base; nucleotides not matched to a gene: 10. The CDR3 has 14 amino acids. This CDR3 is CATFRWTGSYEQYF. The CDR3 DNA reads as TGTGCCACCTTCAGGTGGACAGGATCCTACGAGCAGTACTTC.

The chain is built from TRBV7-9 and TRBJ1-1, with TRBD1 as a possible D gene (6 bases). CDR3 size: 15 residues. The V gene lost 4 bases and the J gene lost 3 bases, with 15 bases spanning the gap. Germline V lookup: CDR1 SEHNR, CDR2 FQNEAQ (reference sequence). For the CDR3, the DNA is TGTGCCAGCAGCTCCAAGGGGGGGTGGGACACTGAAGCTTTCTTT. Protein product: CASSSKGGWDTEAFF.

As for this clonotype: The CDR3 end shows no conserved phenylalanine or tryptophan, and so a read error is likely. This rearrangement joins TRBV29-1 to TRBJ2-6; no reliable D call. The germline CDR1 and CDR2 sequences are SQVTM and ANQGSEA. Trimming pared 4 bases from V and 0 bases from J, leaving 7 bases between. This CDR3 spans 14 amino acids. The CDR3 reads CSVGANSGANVLTV. The CDR3 DNA follows: TGCAGCGTTGGGGCTAACTCTGGGGCCAACGTCCTGACTGTC.

The rearrangement joins TRBV20-1 to TRBJ1-1; no clear D. V was shortened by 1 base and J by 11 bases, with 11 bases between the two germline ends. Germline CDR1 and CDR2: DFQATT and SNEGSKA (reference sequence). The CDR3 is made up of 11 amino acids. CDR3 in amino acids: CSARVEPGAFF. CDR3 bases: TGCAGTGCTAGAGTGGAACCGGGGGCTTTCTTT.

CDR3 in DNA: TGTGCCAGCAGCAAATCGGGACCACCAACCGGGGAGCTGTTTTTT. It specifies CASSKSGPPTGELFF. The chain links TRBV7-6 to TRBJ2-2, with D tentatively TRBD1 or TRBD2 (5 bases each). V lost 5 bases and J 5 bases, leaving 15 bases between the germline ends. The CDR3 loop spans 15 amino acids. In germline, CDR1 is SGHVS, CDR2 FNYEAQ.

This clonotype was counted once. This rearrangement joins TRBV29-1 to TRBJ2-3, with D unresolved. The germline V gene has CDR1 SQVTM and CDR2 ANQGSEA. The V gene lost 6 bases and the J gene lost 4 bases, with 8 bases spanning the gap. CDR3 size: 11 residues. CDR3 DNA sequence: TGCAGCGTGAGTAAGGCAGATACGCAGTATTTT. Encoded protein: CSVSKADTQYF.

This chain joins TRBV6-2 or TRBV6-3 and TRBJ2-3; 7 bases line up with TRBD1. Germline CDR1 is MNHEY and CDR2 is SVGEGT. This CDR3 spans 13 amino acids. V dropped 6 bases and J dropped 4; count of bases not matched to a gene: 4. The CDR3 protein is CASSWTGSDTQYF. The CDR3 DNA reads as TGTGCCAGCAGCTGGACAGGCTCAGATACGCAGTATTTT.

The genes are TRBV7-9 and TRBJ2-1; 11 bases line up with TRBD1. The CDR3 consists of 16 residues. CDR1 and CDR2 from the germline V gene are SEHNR and FQNEAQ (reference sequence). The J segment lost 6 bases and the V segment lost 5 bases, leaving 9 bases of the junction unmatched. In nucleotides, the CDR3 is TGTGCCAGCAGCCCCGGGGGACAGGGGGTCGGCAATGAGCAGTTCTTC. Translated: CASSPGGQGVGNEQFF.